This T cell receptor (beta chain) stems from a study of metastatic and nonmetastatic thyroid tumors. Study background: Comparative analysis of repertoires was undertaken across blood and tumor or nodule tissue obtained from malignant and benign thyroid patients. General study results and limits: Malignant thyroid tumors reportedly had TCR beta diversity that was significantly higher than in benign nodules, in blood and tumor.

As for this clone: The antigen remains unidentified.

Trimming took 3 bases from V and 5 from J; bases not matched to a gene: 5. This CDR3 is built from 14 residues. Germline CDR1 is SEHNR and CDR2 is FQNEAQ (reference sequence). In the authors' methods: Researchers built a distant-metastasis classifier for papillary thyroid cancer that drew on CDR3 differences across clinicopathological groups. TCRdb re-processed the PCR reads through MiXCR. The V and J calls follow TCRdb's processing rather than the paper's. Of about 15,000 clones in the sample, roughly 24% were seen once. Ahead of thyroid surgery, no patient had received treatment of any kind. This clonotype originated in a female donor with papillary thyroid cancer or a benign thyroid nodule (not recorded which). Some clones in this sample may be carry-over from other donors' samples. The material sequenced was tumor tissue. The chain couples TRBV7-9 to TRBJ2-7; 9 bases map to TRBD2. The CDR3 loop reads CASSFGTSTDEQYF. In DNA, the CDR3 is TGTGCCAGCAGCTTTGGGACTAGCACGGACGAGCAGTACTTC.